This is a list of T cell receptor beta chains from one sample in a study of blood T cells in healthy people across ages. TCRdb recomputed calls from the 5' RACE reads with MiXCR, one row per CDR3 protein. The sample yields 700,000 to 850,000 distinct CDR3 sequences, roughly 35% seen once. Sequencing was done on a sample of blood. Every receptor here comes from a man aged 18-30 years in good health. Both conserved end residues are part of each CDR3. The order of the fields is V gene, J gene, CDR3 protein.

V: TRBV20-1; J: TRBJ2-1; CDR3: CSVLARRDEQFF
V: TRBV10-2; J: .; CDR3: CASRRDTASEQYF
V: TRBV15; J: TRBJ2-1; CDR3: CATSQTGGVNEQFF
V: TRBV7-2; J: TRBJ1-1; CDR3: CASSLGQGLNTEAFF
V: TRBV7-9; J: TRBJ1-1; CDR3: CASSLVGTNTEAFF
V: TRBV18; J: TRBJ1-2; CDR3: CASSSSGTMAYGYTF
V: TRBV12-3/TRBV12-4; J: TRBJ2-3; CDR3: CASSPCRSGGTSSTDTQYF
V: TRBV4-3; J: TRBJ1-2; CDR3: CASSQDPDRGGRFGGYTF
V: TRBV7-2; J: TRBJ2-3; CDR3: CASSLAQGSAQYF
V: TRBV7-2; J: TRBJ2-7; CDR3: CASSLAGVPHEQYF
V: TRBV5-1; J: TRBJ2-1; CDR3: CASSLVGTGDYEQFF
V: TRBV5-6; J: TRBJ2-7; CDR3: CASAVGLEISVYEQYF
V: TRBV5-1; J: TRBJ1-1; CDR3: CASSSNDPLMNTEAFF
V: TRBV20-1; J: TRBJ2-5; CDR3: CSATRLAGQETQYF
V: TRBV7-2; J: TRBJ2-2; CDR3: CASSTPLLGANTGELFF
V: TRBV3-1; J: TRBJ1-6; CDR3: CASHHKTGGSYNSPLHF
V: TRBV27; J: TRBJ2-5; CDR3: CASMKGLDGTETQYF
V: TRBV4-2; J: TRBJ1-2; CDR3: CASSPSLGGTDYGYTF
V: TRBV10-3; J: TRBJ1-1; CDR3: CAISGGGTEAFF
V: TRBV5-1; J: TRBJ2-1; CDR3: CASGLVGGGGNEQFF
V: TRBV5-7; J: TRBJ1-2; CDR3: CASNLGFIGYTF
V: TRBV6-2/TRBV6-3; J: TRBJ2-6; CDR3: CASSPRDRVISGANVLTF
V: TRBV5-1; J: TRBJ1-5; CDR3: CASKVSAGNQPQHF
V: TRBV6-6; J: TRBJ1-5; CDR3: CASSYSGGDQPQHF
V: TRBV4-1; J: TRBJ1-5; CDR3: CASSQPGTSGQPQHF
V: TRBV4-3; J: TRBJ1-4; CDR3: CASSHDAGSNEKLFF
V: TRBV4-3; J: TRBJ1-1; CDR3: CASSPFRNGVTEAFF
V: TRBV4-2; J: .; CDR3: CASSQFPGQGSYNEQYF
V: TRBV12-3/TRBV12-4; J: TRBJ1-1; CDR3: CASRPKSRTEAFF
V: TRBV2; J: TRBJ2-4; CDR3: CASSSTSGGHIQYF
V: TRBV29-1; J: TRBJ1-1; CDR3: CSVDRGMNTEAFF
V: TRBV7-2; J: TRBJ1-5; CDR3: CASSQGGIRRQPQHF
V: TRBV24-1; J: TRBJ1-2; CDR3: CATSDDDRGHGYTF
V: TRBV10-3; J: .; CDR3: CAISDQENIQYF
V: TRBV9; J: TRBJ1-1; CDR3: CASSVVGGGNTEAFF
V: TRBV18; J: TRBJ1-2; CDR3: CASSPPNRGIDGYTF
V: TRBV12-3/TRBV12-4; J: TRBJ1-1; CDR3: CASSFGTGTVVAEAFF
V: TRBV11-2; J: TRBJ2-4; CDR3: CASSLALIAKNIQYF
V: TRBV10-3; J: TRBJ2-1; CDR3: CAISEYRPASSYDEQFF
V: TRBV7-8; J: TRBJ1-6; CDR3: CASSRQGSDSPLHF
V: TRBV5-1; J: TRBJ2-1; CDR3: CASSFVAGKNEQFF
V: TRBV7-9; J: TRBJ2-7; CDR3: CASSSTGSLSYEQYF
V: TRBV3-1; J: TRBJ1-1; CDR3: CASSQDPRDRVNTEAFF
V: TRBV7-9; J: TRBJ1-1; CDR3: CASSLIDSTEAFF
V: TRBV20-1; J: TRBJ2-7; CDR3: CSALDRGISHSYEQYF